This is a list of T cell receptor beta chains from one sample in a study of T cells in Graves' hyperthyroidism and ophthalmopathy. TCRdb independently ran MiXCR on the multiplex PCR reads; one entry per CDR3 protein. Of over 700,000 distinct CDR3 sequences listed, 35% to 45% are singletons. The sample comprised blood. These receptors originate from a man younger than 35 with Graves' hyperthyroidism. CDR3s leave out the opening cysteine and the closing phenylalanine or tryptophan. Fields, in order: J gene, V gene, D gene, CDR3 protein. D genes are given only for firm matches.

TRBJ1-5 TRBV19 TRBD1 ASGTVGQPQH
TRBJ2-6 TRBV5-1 NA ASSRLRGAGASVLT
TRBJ2-5 TRBV14 NA ASSHIAEGQETQY
TRBJ1-5 TRBV19 TRBD1 ASSIPKLTGGNQPQH
TRBJ1-1 TRBV10-3 TRBD1 ASSKDRAAEAF
TRBJ2-1 TRBV7-8 TRBD2 ASSLWGGRAVNEQF
TRBJ2-1 TRBV29-1 TRBD1 SVEGTGEDEQF
TRBJ1-6 TRBV19 NA ASSRGVPGNSPLH
TRBJ2-2 TRBV4-2 NA ASSQVTGSVTGELF
TRBJ1-5 TRBV2 TRBD1 ASSAIHRGDSNQPQH
TRBJ1-4 TRBV5-1 NA ASSLVGEQEKLF
TRBJ1-4 TRBV29-1 NA SVDAGFNEKLF
TRBJ1-2 TRBV29-1 NA SVDREAYGYT
TRBJ1-6 TRBV5-8 NA ASSFVPGNSPLH
TRBJ2-2 TRBV19 NA ASSMWGFGAGELF
TRBJ1-1 TRBV9 NA ASSWDTGTEAF
TRBJ1-6 TRBV15 NA ATSRAVDSPLH
TRBJ1-2 TRBV12-3/TRBV12-4 TRBD1 ASSPGAGGRSYT
TRBJ1-6 TRBV6-5 TRBD1 ASSDRGHDSPLH
TRBJ1-2 TRBV6-5 NA ASSSPVDRGYT
TRBJ1-2 TRBV10-3 TRBD1 AISDRGRGRVLHGCT
TRBJ1-2 TRBV12-3/TRBV12-4 NA ASSLVGGSSYGYT
TRBJ1-6 TRBV28 NA AIEGFRNSPLH
TRBJ2-7 TRBV20-1 NA SARRDLIFYEQY
TRBJ2-5 TRBV15 NA ATSSYGRQPIQETQY
TRBJ2-7 TRBV2 NA ASGPIYEQY
TRBJ2-2 TRBV29-1 NA RDVEDNTGELF
TRBJ2-7 TRBV5-8 TRBD1 ASSGTGDEQY
TRBJ2-5 TRBV7-8 TRBD2 ASSLGSLADQETQY
TRBJ1-2 TRBV15 TRBD1 ASSPGQGVSLYGYT
TRBJ2-5 TRBV29-1 TRBD1 SADEGGRETQY
TRBJ1-5 TRBV7-2 NA ASSFSGGWQPQH
TRBJ2-1 TRBV29-1 NA SVGKGVNEQF
TRBJ1-3 TRBV11-2 NA ASSTGPPSGNTIY
TRBJ1-5 TRBV2 NA ASSPDRTNQPQH
TRBJ1-1 TRBV20-1 NA SARDGGTVNTEAF
TRBJ2-7 TRBV20-1 NA SARKSRYEQY
TRBJ2-7 TRBV12-3/TRBV12-4 NA ACSRKGLTYEQY
TRBJ2-2 TRBV7-9 TRBD2 ASSSGLAGWPNTGELF
TRBJ2-5 TRBV20-1 TRBD1 SARPLGTGEQETQY